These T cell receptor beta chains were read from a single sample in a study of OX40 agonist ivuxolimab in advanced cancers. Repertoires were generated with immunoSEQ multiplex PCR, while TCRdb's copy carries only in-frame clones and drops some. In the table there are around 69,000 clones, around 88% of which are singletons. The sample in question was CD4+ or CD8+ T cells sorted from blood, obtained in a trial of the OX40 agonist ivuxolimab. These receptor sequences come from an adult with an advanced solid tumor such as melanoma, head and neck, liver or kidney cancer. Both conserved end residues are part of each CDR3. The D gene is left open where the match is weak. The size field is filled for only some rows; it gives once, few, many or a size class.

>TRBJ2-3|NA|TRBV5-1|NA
CASNYRPGSPSTDTQYF
TGCGCCAGCAACTACCGGCCAGGGTCCCCTAGCACAGATACGCAGTATTTT
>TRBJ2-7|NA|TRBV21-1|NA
CASSKVHRAYEQYF
TGTGCCAGCAGCAAAGTTCACAGGGCCTACGAGCAGTACTTC
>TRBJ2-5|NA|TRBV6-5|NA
CASSYSNRVETQYF
TGTGCCAGCAGTTACTCTAACAGGGTTGAGACCCAGTACTTC
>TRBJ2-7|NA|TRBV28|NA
CASSPAYEQYF
TGTGCCAGCAGTCCCGCCTACGAGCAGTACTTC
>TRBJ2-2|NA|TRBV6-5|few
CASSYSVGGKSGELFF
TGTGCCAGCAGTTACTCGGTCGGGGGAAAGTCCGGGGAGCTGTTTTTT
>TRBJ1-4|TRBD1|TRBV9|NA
CASSVGLAGGGKEKLFF
TGTGCCAGCAGCGTAGGCTTGGCAGGGGGCGGGAAGGAAAAACTGTTTTTT
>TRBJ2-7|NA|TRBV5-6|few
CASSLQMYEQYF
TGTGCCAGCAGCTTACAGATGTACGAGCAGTACTTC
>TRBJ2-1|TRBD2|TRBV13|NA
CASSLVRAGEIF
TGTGCCAGCAGCTTAGTCCGAGCGGGGGAAATCTTC
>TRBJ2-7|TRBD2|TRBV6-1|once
CASSEFLAGGPGEQYF
TGTGCCAGCAGTGAATTCTTGGCGGGAGGGCCCGGAGAGCAGTACTTC
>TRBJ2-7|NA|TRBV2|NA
CASAPLPMGEQYF
TGTGCCAGCGCCCCCCTTCCGATGGGTGAGCAGTACTTC
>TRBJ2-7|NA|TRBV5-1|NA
CASSLAGESSYEQYF
TGCGCCAGCAGCTTGGCGGGGGAATCCTCCTACGAGCAGTACTTC
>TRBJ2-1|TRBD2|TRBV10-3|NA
CATWMGGSYEQFF
TGTGCCACCTGGATGGGCGGGAGTTATGAGCAGTTCTTC
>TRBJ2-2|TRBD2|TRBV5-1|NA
CASSLAKAGEGRGELFF
TGCGCCAGCAGCTTGGCAAAAGCGGGGGAAGGGCGCGGGGAGCTGTTTTTT
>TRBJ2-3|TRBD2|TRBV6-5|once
CASRRTGLAGDTQYF
TGTGCCAGCAGAAGAACGGGACTAGCGGGAGATACGCAGTATTTT
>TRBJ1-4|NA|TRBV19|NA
CATRRDLYEKLFF
TGTGCCACCAGAAGAGATCTCTATGAAAAACTGTTTTTT
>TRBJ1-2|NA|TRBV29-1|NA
CSVVGGPGGYTF
TGCAGCGTGGTGGGGGGCCCGGGGGGCTACACCTTC
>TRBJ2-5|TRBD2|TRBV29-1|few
CSVAGRVSETQYF
TGCAGCGTTGCCGGGAGGGTTTCAGAGACCCAGTACTTC
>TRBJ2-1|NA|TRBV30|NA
CAWSRQGHDEQFF
TGTGCCTGGAGCCGGCAAGGGCACGATGAGCAGTTCTTC
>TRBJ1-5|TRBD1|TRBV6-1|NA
CASSEAGQGGPGPQHF
TGTGCCAGCAGTGAAGCTGGCCAAGGGGGCCCCGGGCCCCAGCATTTT
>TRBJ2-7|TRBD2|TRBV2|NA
CASSPRGGGRAWEQYF
TGTGCCAGCAGCCCCCGGGGGGGCGGGAGGGCTTGGGAGCAGTACTTC
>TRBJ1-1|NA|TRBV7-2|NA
CASSRQERAEAFF
TGTGCCAGCAGCCGACAGGAAAGGGCTGAAGCTTTCTTT
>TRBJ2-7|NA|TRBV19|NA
CASSVGDTYEQYF
TGTGCCAGTAGTGTCGGGGATACCTACGAGCAGTACTTC
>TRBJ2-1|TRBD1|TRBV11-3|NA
CASSLDDRGYNEQFF
TGTGCCAGCAGCTTAGATGACAGGGGCTACAATGAGCAGTTCTTC
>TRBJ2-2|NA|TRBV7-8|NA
CASSFRDPGSGELFF
TGTGCCAGCAGCTTCCGGGACCCTGGTTCCGGGGAGCTGTTTTTT
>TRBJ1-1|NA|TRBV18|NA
CASSLNRIEAFF
TGTGCCAGCTCCTTAAACAGGATCGAAGCTTTCTTT
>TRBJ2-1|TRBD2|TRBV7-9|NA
CASSLGASGTYNEQFF
TGTGCCAGCAGCTTAGGGGCTAGCGGGACGTACAATGAGCAGTTCTTC
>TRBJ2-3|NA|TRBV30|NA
CAWSWGRTDTQYF
TGTGCCTGGAGTTGGGGACGCACAGATACGCAGTATTTT